Sequencing of this T cell receptor (beta chain) was carried out in a study of control samples from healthy donors and cancer patients. Repertoires were generated with immunoSEQ multiplex PCR, while TCRdb's copy carries only in-frame clones and drops some. The table records around 49,000 clones, 89% of them present only once. CDR1 MNHEY and CDR2 SMNVEV come from the germline V gene (reference sequence). V shed 5 bases and J shed 2 bases, with 13 bases lying between them. This CDR3 has 16 amino acids. The receptor comes from a man aged 40-55 years with colorectal cancer. The chain employs TRBV27 and TRBJ2-6; D gene uncertain. Sequenced: PBMCs. The CDR3 DNA follows: TGTGCCAGCAGTCCGGAAATTAGCACTGGGGCCAACGTCCTGACTTTC. This encodes CASSPEISTGANVLTF.